This entry describes one TCR beta chain. The sample belongs to a study of healthy donors' naive CD4 and CD8 T cells. The overall study: Donors came from three age groups: 20-25, 40-50 and 60-70 years.

This CDR3 is built from 15 residues. Germline CDR1 and CDR2: SQVTM and ANQGSEA. V was cut by 6 bases and J by 0 bases, with 14 bases left in between. Starting from around 470 ng of total RNA, TCR libraries were made with linear amplification. TCRdb used MiXCR to reprocess the reads, holding one entry per CDR3 protein. This repertoire shows about 180,000 distinct CDR3 sequences, about four fifths found once; its top ten account for roughly 2.4%. The V and J genes are TRBV29-1 and TRBJ2-2, with D possibly being TRBD1 or TRBD2 (5 bases each). The TCR was taken from a pool of human donors in good health; the sample pools cells from several healthy donors. The sequenced sample consisted of naive CD4+ and CD8+ T cells sorted from blood, pooled from several donors. CDR3: CSVLLGDSNTGELFF. For the CDR3, the DNA is TGCAGCGTCCTTTTGGGGGATTCGAACACCGGGGAGCTGTTTTTT.